The 20 T cell receptor beta chains below were found in one sample sequenced in a study of T cell responses to AZD1222 COVID-19 vaccine. The repertoire was sequenced with immunoSEQ multiplex PCR; TCRdb's copy has only in-frame clones and lacks some. The sample holds about 97,000 clones, approximately 90% seen once. The material was peripheral blood, obtained on day 0 of AZD1222 vaccination. The receptors here all came from an adult in good health.

V and J are TRBV5-5 and TRBJ1-2; possible D gene TRBD1, 5 bases. The CDR3 is 17 amino acids. V gave up 0 bases and J gave up 1 base, with 16 bases separating them. Germline CDR1 is SGHKS and CDR2 is YYEKEE (reference sequence). CDR3 sequence: CASSLEAGLQDNYGYTF. The CDR3 nucleotides are TGTGCCAGCAGCTTGGAGGCAGGGCTGCAGGATAACTATGGCTACACCTTC.

The rearrangement joins TRBV5-1 to TRBJ1-1; no clear D gene. Trimming cost V 4 bases and J 4 bases, with 14 bases left between them. Germline loops: CDR1 SGHRS, CDR2 YFSETQ. This CDR3 is built from 14 residues. CDR3 DNA sequence: TGCGCCAGCAGCGCCGGGGAAGGAAGCACTGAAGCTTTCTTT. Its protein is CASSAGEGSTEAFF.

The chain links TRBV27 to TRBJ1-1; 12 bases match TRBD1. The CDR3 is 16 amino acids. With 5 bases clipped from V and 3 bases from J, the junction kept 7 bases outside the gene matches. The germline V gene encodes CDR1 MNHEY and CDR2 SMNVEV (reference sequence). The CDR3 is CASSPGTGGEDTEAFF. The CDR3 nucleotides read TGTGCCAGCAGTCCGGGGACAGGGGGCGAGGACACTGAAGCTTTCTTT.

This chain links TRBV28 with TRBJ1-1; a weak D match, TRBD1 (5 bases). Germline V gives CDR1 MDHEN, CDR2 SYDVKM. Trimming cost V 5 bases and J 12 bases, with 16 bases left between them. CDR3 length: 12 amino acids. DNA of the CDR3: TGTGCCAGCAGTAGAGGGGACGGGGAAACTTTCTTT. It codes for CASSRGDGETFF.

The chain employs TRBV24-1 and TRBJ1-4; D unresolved. The CDR3 length is 14 residues. Between the trimmed V and J ends, which lost 4 bases and 5 bases, there was a span of 10 bases. Germline lookup yields CDR1 KGHDR and CDR2 SFDVKD. The chain's CDR3 is CATSDPDNNEKLFF. Here the CDR3 DNA reads TGTGCCACCAGTGACCCTGACAACAATGAAAAACTGTTTTTT.

This chain links TRBV12-3 or TRBV12-4 with TRBJ1-1, with D possibly being TRBD1 (5 bases). CDR3 size: 12 residues. V was pared by 5 bases and J by 7 bases, with 11 bases between. The CDR3 reads CASSRPGGEAFF. CDR3 bases: TGTGCCAGCAGTCGCCCCGGGGGTGAAGCTTTCTTT.

This rearrangement joins TRBV28 to TRBJ1-2; D possibly corresponds to TRBD1 (5 bases). The V end was cut by 7 bases, the J end by 6 bases, with 15 bases between. CDR1 is MDHEN and CDR2 is SYDVKM in the germline V gene. CDR3 length equals 13 residues. CDR3 sequence (DNA): TGTGCCAGCACGACCGGGGGGATTGATGGCTACACCTTC. Amino acids: CASTTGGIDGYTF.

The chain employs TRBV24-1 and TRBJ2-3, with 15 bases matching TRBD2. The junction had 12 bases not matched to a gene; V was cut back by 4 bases and J by 2 bases. There are 20 residues in the CDR3. Germline V lookup: CDR1 KGHDR, CDR2 SFDVKD. The DNA for the CDR3 is TGTGCCACCAGTGACCGTGACAGGGGACTAGCGGGGGGTGACACAGATACGCAGTATTTT. This translates into CATSDRDRGLAGGDTDTQYF.

This clone occurred once. In DNA form, the CDR3 reads TGTGCCAGCAGCATATCCGGGACAATATACTATGGCTACACCTTC. Protein: CASSISGTIYYGYTF. The J gene is TRBJ1-2, the V gene TRBV5-6; TRBD1 is a possible D gene (6 bases). The germline gives CDR1 SGHDT, CDR2 YYEEEE. V was trimmed by 4 bases and J by 3 bases, leaving 16 bases between them. The CDR3 has 15 amino acids.

V is TRBV27 and J is TRBJ1-1; D gene uncertain. CDR1 is MNHEY, CDR2 SMNVEV, per germline (reference sequence). V lost 5 bases, J lost 4 bases, and 11 bases lay in between. The CDR3 spans 13 residues. This chain's CDR3 is CASSPRSTTEAFF. The CDR3 DNA sequence: TGTGCCAGCAGTCCGAGGTCGACCACTGAAGCTTTCTTT.

V gene TRBV2 combines with J gene TRBJ1-5, with 8 bases lining up with TRBD1. Trimming removed 3 bases from V and 6 bases from J; junction bases left unmatched: 7. Germline-derived CDR1 and CDR2 are SNHLY and FYNNEI. The CDR3 has 15 amino acids. The CDR3 here is CASSDVPQGAQPQHF. CDR3 bases: TGTGCCAGCAGTGACGTTCCGCAGGGGGCTCAGCCCCAGCATTTT.

The rearrangement uses TRBV19 and TRBJ2-1; 7 nucleotides match TRBD1. Germline lookup yields CDR1 LNHDA and CDR2 SQIVND (reference sequence). The CDR3 is 15 amino acids. V gave up 7 bases and J gave up 4 bases; unmatched junction bases: 10. CDR3 sequence (DNA): TGTGCCAGTACCTCCGAGGGACAGAGTTACAATGAGCAGTTCTTC. Translation gives CASTSEGQSYNEQFF.

The rearrangement links TRBV6-5 to TRBJ1-3; D unclear. V lost 6 bases, J lost 4 bases, and 10 bases lay in between. Germline loops: CDR1 MNHEY, CDR2 SVGAGI. The CDR3 totals 13 residues. The chain's CDR3 is CASRTELGNTIYF. CDR3 DNA sequence: TGTGCCAGCAGGACGGAGCTCGGAAACACCATATATTTT.

This rearrangement joins TRBV10-3 to TRBJ2-3; maybe TRBD1 (7 bases). The CDR3 runs to 13 residues. CDR1 is ENHRY, CDR2 SYGVKD, per germline. V was cut by 6 bases and J by 3 bases, with 10 bases left in between. The CDR3: CAIREGQTDTQYF. The CDR3 DNA follows: TGTGCCATCAGGGAGGGACAGACAGATACGCAGTATTTT.

This CDR3 reads CASSLEAGVTYEQYF. CDR3 in DNA: TGTGCCAGCAGCTTAGAAGCGGGCGTTACCTACGAGCAGTACTTC. The chain links TRBV11-2 to TRBJ2-7; the D gene is possibly TRBD2 (6 bases). The CDR3 is 15 amino acids. The V gene's germline CDR1 is SGHAT and CDR2 FQNNGV. Trimming took 0 bases from V and 2 from J, leaving 11 bases between them.

The J gene is TRBJ1-5, the V gene TRBV15, with 7 bases matching TRBD1. CDR1 is LNHNV, CDR2 YYDKDF, per germline (reference sequence). V shed 8 bases, J shed 6 bases, and the junction held 7 bases outside the gene matches. The CDR3 has 13 residues. CDR3 DNA: TGTGCCACCGGGACAGACTACACTCAGCCCCAGCATTTT. Amino acid sequence: CATGTDYTQPQHF.

V usage is TRBV19 and J usage is TRBJ2-5; 7 positions agree with TRBD2. The CDR3 has 14 amino acids. Unmatched junction bases numbered 6, after V lost 8 bases and J lost 0 bases. CDR1 LNHDA and CDR2 SQIVND come from the germline V gene (reference sequence). CDR3 sequence (DNA): TGTGCCAGTGCGGGGGACCCGTACCAAGAGACCCAGTACTTC. Amino acids: CASAGDPYQETQYF. Based on the CDR3 plus reference TRBV19 and TRBJ2-5, the full variable domain is DGGITQSPKYLFRKEGQNVTLSCEQNLNHDAMYWYRQDPGQGLRLIYYSQIVNDFQKGDIAEGYSVSREKKESFPLTVTSAQKNPTAFYLCASAGDPYQETQYFGPGTRLLVL.

V and J are TRBV7-2 and TRBJ2-7; D is perhaps TRBD1 or TRBD2 (5 bases each). Germline values: CDR1 SGHTA, CDR2 FQGNSA. The length of the CDR3 is 16 residues. V lost 5 bases and J lost 0, with 17 bases in between. This CDR3 is CASSLFARGASYEQYF. The DNA of the CDR3 is TGTGCCAGCAGCCTCTTCGCTCGGGGCGCCTCCTACGAGCAGTACTTC.

The CDR3 protein is CASNRWQHNEKLFF. In DNA, the CDR3 is TGTGCCAGCAATCGTTGGCAACATAATGAAAAACTGTTTTTT. The chain employs TRBV6-5 and TRBJ1-4; D is unresolved. This CDR3 has 14 amino acids. Germline assignment: CDR1 MNHEY and CDR2 SVGAGI. Deletions cut 7 bases from V and 4 bases from J, with 13 bases between.

The rearrangement uses TRBV19 and TRBJ2-3; possible D gene TRBD1, 6 bases. The CDR3 runs to 13 residues. Per germline, CDR1 LNHDA and CDR2 SQIVND (reference sequence). The CDR3 is CASAGDVEDTQYF. The CDR3 DNA is TGTGCGAGTGCAGGGGACGTCGAAGATACGCAGTATTTT.